These 19 T cell receptor beta chains were sequenced from one sample in a study of cytomegalovirus exposure and HLA in healthy donors. The PCR contained 60 Vbeta and 13 Jbeta primers. Data came from immunoSEQ multiplex PCR; TCRdb stores just in-frame clones and leaves some out. The sample records about 170,000 clones, 76% being singletons. The sequenced sample was PBMCs. These receptors were taken from a female donor in good health and CMV-seronegative.

J is TRBJ1-2 and V is TRBV25-1; D may be TRBD1 (5 bases). V lost 5 bases to trimming and J lost 1 base, with 17 bases between them. Germline V lookup: CDR1 MGHDK, CDR2 SYGVNS. The CDR3 sequence is 16 residues long. CDR3 region: CASSSGGGGINYGYTF. CDR3 sequence (DNA): TGTGCCAGCAGTTCCGGCGGGGGGGGGATTAACTATGGCTACACCTTC.

V is TRBV11-2 and J is TRBJ1-1; D is undetermined. The V end lost 1 base, the J end lost 2 bases, and 5 bases lay between the germline ends. In germline, CDR1 is SGHAT, CDR2 FQNNGV. This CDR3 has 13 residues. CDR3 loop: CASSLGTNTEAFF. The CDR3 DNA reads as TGTGCCAGCAGCTTAGGTACTAACACTGAAGCTTTCTTT.

The chain carries TRBV28 and TRBJ2-4; 7 positions match TRBD1. Germline CDR1 and CDR2: MDHEN and SYDVKM. Trimming cost V 7 bases and J 3 bases; bases outside gene matches: 9. CDR3 length: 15 residues. The CDR3 spells CASTPGQPYKNIQYF. The CDR3 nucleotides read TGTGCCAGCACCCCGGGACAGCCCTACAAAAACATTCAGTACTTC.

J is TRBJ2-7 and V is TRBV9, with 7 bases identical to TRBD1. From germline, CDR1 is SGDLS and CDR2 YYNGEE. The CDR3 is 15 amino acids. V lost 0 bases to trimming and J lost 3 bases; unmatched junction nucleotides: 6. CDR3: CASSVGPGTVYEQYF. In nucleotides, the CDR3 is TGTGCCAGCAGCGTAGGCCCCGGGACAGTCTACGAGCAGTACTTC.

The chain joins TRBV27 to TRBJ2-3, with D unclear. The germline V gene encodes CDR1 MNHEY and CDR2 SMNVEV (reference sequence). This CDR3 spans 13 amino acids. The germline V and J ends were trimmed by 5 bases and 1 base, with 7 bases remaining between them. The DNA for the CDR3 is TGTGCCAGCAGTCCCCATCGCACAGATACGCAGTATTTT. Translating it yields CASSPHRTDTQYF.

In DNA form, the CDR3 reads TGTGCCAGCAGTAGAGAGTCGGGGGGTTTCTATGGCTACACCTTC. Translation: CASSRESGGFYGYTF. The rearrangement uses TRBV6-6 and TRBJ1-2; perhaps TRBD1 as D (5 bases). The CDR3 extends over 15 amino acids. Germline V gene lookup returns CDR1 MNHNY and CDR2 SVGAGI (reference sequence). V was trimmed by 5 bases and J by 4 bases, leaving 17 bases between them.

The chain links TRBV6-5 to TRBJ1-5, with TRBD1 as a possible D gene (5 bases). CDR1 is MNHEY and CDR2 is SVGAGI in the germline V gene. This CDR3 is 15 amino acids long. Trimming stripped 5 bases from V and 5 bases from J, with 16 bases between. The CDR3: CASSPKGPSYQPQHF. The DNA of the CDR3 is TGTGCCAGCAGTCCTAAGGGGCCTTCCTATCAGCCCCAGCATTTT.

This clone occurred a few times. This chain uses TRBV5-6 with TRBJ2-2; D is unresolved. This CDR3 is 12 amino acids long. V dropped 2 bases and J dropped 5 bases, with 4 bases sitting between them. Germline values: CDR1 SGHDT, CDR2 YYEEEE. The CDR3 reads CASSFSTGELFF. The CDR3 bases are TGTGCCAGCAGCTTTAGTACCGGGGAGCTGTTTTTT.

The V call is TRBV29-1, the J call TRBJ2-5, with D perhaps TRBD2 (6 bases). Germline loops: CDR1 SQVTM, CDR2 ANQGSEA. Trimming removed 4 bases from V and 1 base from J, with 13 bases in between. The length of the CDR3 is 14 residues. The CDR3 sequence is CSVGAGRRQETQYF. CDR3 DNA: TGCAGCGTTGGGGCGGGACGACGCCAAGAGACCCAGTACTTC.

The chain is built from TRBV5-1 and TRBJ2-7; maybe TRBD2 (5 bases). This CDR3 region has 15 residues. V was trimmed by 2 bases and J by 0 bases, leaving 12 bases between them. The germline gives CDR1 SGHRS, CDR2 YFSETQ. The DNA for the CDR3 is TGCGCCAGCAGCTTCGCAGACTACCTCTCCTACGAGCAGTACTTC. Residues: CASSFADYLSYEQYF.

The V call is TRBV9, the J call TRBJ2-3; possible D gene TRBD1, 6 bases. This CDR3 has 15 amino acids. The V end lost 0 bases, the J end lost 1 base, and 9 bases lay between the germline ends. The germline V gene has CDR1 SGDLS and CDR2 YYNGEE. This chain's CDR3 is CASSVVPGGTDTQYF. CDR3 DNA: TGTGCCAGCAGCGTAGTCCCAGGGGGCACAGATACGCAGTATTTT.

The chain employs TRBV7-2 and TRBJ2-2, with 10 bases aligning to TRBD1. The germline V gene has CDR1 SGHTA and CDR2 FQGNSA. J gave up 2 bases and V 5 bases, and 5 bases lay outside the gene matches. The CDR3 runs 16 residues. CDR3 in DNA: TGTGCCAGCAGCGGGACAGGGGCCACAAACACCGGGGAGCTGTTTTTT. Translation: CASSGTGATNTGELFF.

This clone was counted a single time. The chain uses TRBV4-3 and TRBJ2-7; 8 bases agree with TRBD2. With V trimmed by 1 base and J by 2 bases, 4 bases remained unmatched. Germline V gives CDR1 LGHNA, CDR2 YSLEER. There are 15 residues in the CDR3. The CDR3 reads CASSQGAGVTYEQYF. The CDR3 DNA reads TGCGCCAGCAGCCAAGGAGCGGGAGTTACCTACGAGCAGTACTTC.

The chain employs TRBV5-4 and TRBJ2-1; D call uncertain. This CDR3 spans 11 amino acids. Germline loops: CDR1 SGHNT, CDR2 YYREEE (reference sequence). Between the trimmed V and J ends, which lost 3 bases and 8 bases, there was a span of 6 bases. As DNA, the CDR3 is TGTGCCAGCAGCTCTATAGATGAGCAGTTCTTC. The encoded protein is CASSSIDEQFF.

The chain has TRBV7-9 and TRBJ2-7; D is unclear. CDR1 and CDR2 from the germline V gene are SEHNR and FQNEAQ (reference sequence). The CDR3 loop spans 12 amino acids. V dropped 1 base and J dropped 9 bases, with 10 bases sitting between them. The chain's CDR3 is CASSLDSAVQYF. In nucleotides, the CDR3 is TGTGCCAGCAGCTTAGATTCTGCAGTGCAGTACTTC.

The J gene is TRBJ2-1, the V gene TRBV29-1, with TRBD2 identical over 7 bases. There are 15 residues in the CDR3. Per the germline V gene, CDR1 is SQVTM and CDR2 is ANQGSEA. With 3 bases clipped from V and 10 bases from J, the junction kept 15 bases outside the gene matches. In DNA, the CDR3 is TGCAGCGTTGACGGTCCGTGGGTTGGGGGAGGGGAGCAGTTCTTC. Translated, it gives CSVDGPWVGGGEQFF.

V and J are TRBV5-1 and TRBJ1-4; 9 bases map to TRBD1. The junction had 8 bases not matched to a gene; V was cut back by 4 bases and J by 1 base. Germline-derived CDR1 and CDR2 are SGHRS and YFSETQ. CDR3 size: 17 residues. The CDR3 nucleotides read TGCGCCAGCAGCCAGTGGGGACAGGGTGGAACTAATGAAAAACTGTTTTTT. Translating it yields CASSQWGQGGTNEKLFF.

V and J are TRBV27 and TRBJ2-7; 9 bases match TRBD1. With 2 bases clipped from V and 2 bases from J, the junction kept 7 bases outside the gene matches. Germline V gives CDR1 MNHEY, CDR2 SMNVEV (reference sequence). The CDR3 has 16 residues. The CDR3 DNA is TGTGCCAGCAGTTTACTCCGACAGGGGGTTGCCTACGAGCAGTACTTC. Translated, it gives CASSLLRQGVAYEQYF.

The gene calls are TRBV2 and TRBJ1-1; TRBD1 matches at 7 bases. V gave up 10 bases and J gave up 4 bases; unmatched junction bases: 9. The CDR3 loop spans 13 amino acids. In germline, CDR1 is SNHLY, CDR2 FYNNEI. The DNA of the CDR3 is TGTGCCACCTCCGTACCAGGGGGCACTGAAGCTTTCTTT. Protein product: CATSVPGGTEAFF.